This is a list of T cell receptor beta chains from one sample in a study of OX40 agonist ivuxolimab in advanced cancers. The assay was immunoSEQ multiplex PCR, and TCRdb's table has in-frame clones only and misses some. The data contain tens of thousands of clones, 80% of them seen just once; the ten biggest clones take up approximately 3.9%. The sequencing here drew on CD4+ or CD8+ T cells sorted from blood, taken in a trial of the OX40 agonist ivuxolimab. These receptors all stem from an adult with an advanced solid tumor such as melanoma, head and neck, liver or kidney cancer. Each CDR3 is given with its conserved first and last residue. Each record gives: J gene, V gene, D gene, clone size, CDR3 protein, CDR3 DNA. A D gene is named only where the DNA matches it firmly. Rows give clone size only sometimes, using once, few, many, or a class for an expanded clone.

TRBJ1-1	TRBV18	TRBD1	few	CASSRNRGQPNTEAFF	TGTGCCAGCTCACGGAATAGGGGACAGCCAAACACTGAAGCTTTCTTT
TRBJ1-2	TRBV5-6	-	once	CASSNRPTYGYTF	TGTGCCAGCAGCAATCGACCGACCTATGGCTACACCTTC
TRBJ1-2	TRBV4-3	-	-	CASSQEWRDEATF	TGCGCCAGCAGCCAAGAATGGCGGGATGAGGCCACCTTC
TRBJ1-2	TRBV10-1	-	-	CASSGDINYGYTF	TGCGCCAGCAGTGGGGACATTAACTATGGCTACACCTTC
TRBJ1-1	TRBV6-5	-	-	CASRATENTEAFF	TGTGCCAGCAGGGCGACAGAGAACACTGAAGCTTTCTTT
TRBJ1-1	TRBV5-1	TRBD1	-	CASSLAGGNTEAFF	TGCGCCAGCAGCTTGGCAGGGGGGAACACTGAAGCTTTCTTT
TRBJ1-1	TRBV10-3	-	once	CAISESKGSAANTEAFF	TGTGCCATCAGTGAGTCTAAGGGTTCGGCAGCGAACACTGAAGCTTTCTTT
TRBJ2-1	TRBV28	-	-	CASSFVGLSYNEQFF	TGTGCCAGCAGTTTCGTAGGTCTGTCCTACAATGAGCAGTTCTTC
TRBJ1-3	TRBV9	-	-	CASSISTDTSGNTIYF	TGTGCCAGCAGCATATCGACAGATACCTCTGGAAACACCATATATTTT
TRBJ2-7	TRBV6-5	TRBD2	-	CASKGATGGSYEQYF	TGTGCCAGCAAGGGTGCGACGGGAGGGTCCTACGAGCAGTACTTC
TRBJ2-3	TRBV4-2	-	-	CASSQERQGTDTQYF	TGTGCCAGCAGCCAAGAGAGGCAGGGCACAGATACGCAGTATTTT
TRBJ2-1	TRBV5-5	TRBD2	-	CASSSLPGLAGVNEQFF	TGTGCCAGCAGCTCGCTGCCAGGACTAGCGGGGGTCAATGAGCAGTTCTTC
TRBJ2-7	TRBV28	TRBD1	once	CASTSGQGKWGALYEQYF	TGTGCCAGCACCTCGGGACAGGGGAAGTGGGGGGCCCTCTACGAGCAGTACTTC
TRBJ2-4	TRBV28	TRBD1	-	CASSLYARGKNIQYF	TGTGCCAGCAGTTTATACGCCAGGGGGAAAAACATTCAGTACTTC
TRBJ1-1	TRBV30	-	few	CAWIPRENTEAFF	TGTGCCTGGATCCCCAGGGAGAACACTGAAGCTTTCTTT
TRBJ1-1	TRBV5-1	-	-	CASSLTGRGTEAFF	TGCGCCAGCAGCTTAACAGGGCGGGGGACTGAAGCTTTCTTT
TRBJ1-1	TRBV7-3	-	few	CASSLTSANTEAFF	TGTGCCAGCAGCCTCACGTCGGCGAACACTGAAGCTTTCTTT
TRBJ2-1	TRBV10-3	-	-	CAIGGTDSYNEQFF	TGTGCCATCGGGGGGACAGACTCCTACAATGAGCAGTTCTTC
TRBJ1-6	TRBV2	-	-	CASSVLREKGLHF	TGTGCCAGCAGTGTCCTCAGGGAAAAGGGCCTCCACTTT
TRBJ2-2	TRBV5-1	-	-	CASTRAGARKDTGELFF	TGCGCCAGCACCCGAGCCGGGGCGCGTAAGGACACCGGGGAGCTGTTTTTT
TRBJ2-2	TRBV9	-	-	CASSVFRANTGELFF	TGTGCCAGCAGCGTATTCAGAGCGAACACCGGGGAGCTGTTTTTT
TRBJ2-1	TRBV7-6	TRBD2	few	CASRLTSGRPAGEQFF	TGTGCCAGCAGACTGACTAGCGGGAGGCCGGCGGGTGAGCAGTTCTTC
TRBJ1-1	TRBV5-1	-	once	CASSVEGETEAFF	TGCGCCAGCAGCGTTGAAGGGGAGACTGAAGCTTTCTTT
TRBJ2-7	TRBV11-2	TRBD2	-	CASSLFKGSGRGRSYEQYF	TGTGCCAGCAGCTTATTTAAGGGTAGCGGGAGGGGAAGGTCCTACGAGCAGTACTTC
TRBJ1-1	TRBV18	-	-	CASSPNEDRTEAFF	TGTGCCAGCTCACCTAACGAGGATAGAACTGAAGCTTTCTTT
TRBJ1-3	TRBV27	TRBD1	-	CASSPRTGAGNTIYF	TGTGCCAGCAGTCCCCGGACAGGGGCAGGAAACACCATATATTTT
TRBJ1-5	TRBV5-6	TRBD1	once	CASSLRTGVGNQPQHF	TGTGCCAGCAGCTTGAGGACAGGGGTTGGCAATCAGCCCCAGCATTTT
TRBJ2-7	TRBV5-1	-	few	CASSLWGAAGDREQYF	TGCGCCAGCAGCTTGTGGGGCGCGGCAGGAGATCGCGAGCAGTACTTC
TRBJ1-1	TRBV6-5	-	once	CASSYSVRGGTEAFF	TGTGCCAGCAGTTATTCCGTGAGGGGAGGAACTGAAGCTTTCTTT
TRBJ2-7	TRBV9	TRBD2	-	CASSVVDGRNYEQYF	TGTGCCAGCAGCGTAGTTGACGGGAGGAATTACGAGCAGTACTTC
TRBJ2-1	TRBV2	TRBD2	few	CASSGSGRAGREQFF	TGTGCCAGCAGTGGTAGCGGGAGGGCCGGTCGTGAGCAGTTCTTC
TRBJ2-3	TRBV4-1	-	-	CASSQEGVRDTQYF	TGCGCCAGCAGCCAAGAAGGGGTAAGGGATACGCAGTATTTT
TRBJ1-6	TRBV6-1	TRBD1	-	CASREGTVNSPLHF	TGTGCCAGCAGAGAAGGGACAGTCAATTCACCCCTCCACTTT
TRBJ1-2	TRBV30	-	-	CAWSARSDYGYTF	TGTGCCTGGAGTGCCCGATCCGATTATGGCTACACCTTC
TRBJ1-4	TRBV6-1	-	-	CATSGLERRMFF	TGTGCCACGTCCGGTCTCGAAAGGAGGATGTTTTTT
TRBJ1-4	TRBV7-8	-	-	CASSLEGGTGRKLFF	TGTGCCAGCAGCTTAGAAGGAGGGACGGGCCGAAAACTGTTTTTT
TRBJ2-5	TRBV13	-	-	CASSPRGREETQYF	TGTGCCAGCAGCCCAAGGGGGAGGGAAGAGACCCAGTACTTC
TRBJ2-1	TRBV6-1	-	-	CASLLSSYNEQFF	TGTGCCAGCCTCCTCAGCTCCTACAATGAGCAGTTCTTC
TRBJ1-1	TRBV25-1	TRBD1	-	CASSNDRVNTEAFF	TGTGCCAGCAGTAACGACAGGGTGAACACTGAAGCTTTCTTT
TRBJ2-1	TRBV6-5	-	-	CASARRDEQFF	TGTGCCAGCGCTCGGCGGGATGAGCAGTTCTTC
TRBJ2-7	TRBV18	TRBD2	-	CASSPKHGEGGEQYF	TGTGCCAGCTCACCCAAGCATGGGGAGGGAGGCGAGCAGTACTTC
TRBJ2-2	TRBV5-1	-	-	CASSLRGTSNTGELFF	TGCGCCAGCAGCTTGCGGGGGACATCGAACACCGGGGAGCTGTTTTTT
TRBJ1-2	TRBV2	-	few	CASSVRDWGYTF	TGTGCCAGCAGTGTTCGTGATTGGGGCTACACCTTC
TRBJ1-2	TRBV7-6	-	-	CASSLDSGDNGYTF	TGTGCCAGCAGCTTAGACTCAGGGGATAATGGCTACACCTTC
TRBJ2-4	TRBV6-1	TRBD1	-	CASSDLGDRGRQYF	TGTGCCAGCAGTGACCTTGGGGACAGGGGGCGTCAGTACTTC
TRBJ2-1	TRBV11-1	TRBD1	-	CASSPQGTGGRNEQFF	TGTGCCAGCAGCCCGCAGGGCACAGGGGGCAGGAATGAGCAGTTCTTC
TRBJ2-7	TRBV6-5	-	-	CASSTTGSAQYF	TGTGCCAGCAGTACGACAGGAAGTGCGCAGTACTTC
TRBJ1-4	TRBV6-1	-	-	CASSEVTFSEKLFF	TGTGCCAGCAGTGAAGTCACGTTCTCTGAAAAACTGTTTTTT
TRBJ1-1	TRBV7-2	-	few	CASSLASRANTEAFF	TGTGCCAGCAGCTTAGCGTCCAGGGCGAACACTGAAGCTTTCTTT
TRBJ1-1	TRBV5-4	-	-	CASSFGVDTEAFF	TGTGCCAGCAGCTTCGGGGTGGATACTGAAGCTTTCTTT
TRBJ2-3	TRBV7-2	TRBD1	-	CASSLGGQARDTQYF	TGTGCCAGCAGCTTAGGTGGACAGGCCAGAGATACGCAGTATTTT
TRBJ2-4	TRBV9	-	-	CASSVAEGPANIQYF	TGTGCCAGCAGCGTAGCCGAGGGGCCGGCAAACATTCAGTACTTC
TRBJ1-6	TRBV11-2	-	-	CASNVDGVLEPLHF	TGTGCCAGCAACGTTGACGGGGTTTTAGAGCCCCTCCACTTT
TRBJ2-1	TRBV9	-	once	CASSVETKSYNEQFF	TGTGCCAGCAGCGTTGAGACTAAGTCCTACAATGAGCAGTTCTTC
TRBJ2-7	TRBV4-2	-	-	CASSQGPRVGPYEQYF	TGTGCCAGCAGCCAAGGACCGAGAGTTGGACCTTACGAGCAGTACTTC